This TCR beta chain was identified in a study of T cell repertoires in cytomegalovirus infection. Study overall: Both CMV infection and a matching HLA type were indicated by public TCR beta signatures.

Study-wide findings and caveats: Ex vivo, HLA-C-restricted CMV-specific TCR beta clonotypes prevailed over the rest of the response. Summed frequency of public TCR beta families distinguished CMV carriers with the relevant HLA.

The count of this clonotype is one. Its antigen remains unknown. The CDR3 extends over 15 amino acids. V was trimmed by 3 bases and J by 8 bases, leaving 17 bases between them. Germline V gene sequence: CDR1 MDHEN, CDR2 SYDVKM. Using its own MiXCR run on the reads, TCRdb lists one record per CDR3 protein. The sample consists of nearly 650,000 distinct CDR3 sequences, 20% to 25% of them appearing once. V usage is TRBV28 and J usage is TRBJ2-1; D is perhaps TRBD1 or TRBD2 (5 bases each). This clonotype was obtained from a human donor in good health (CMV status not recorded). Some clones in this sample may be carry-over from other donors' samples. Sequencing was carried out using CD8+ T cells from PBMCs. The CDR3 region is CASSLGESEVDEQFF. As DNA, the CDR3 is TGTGCCAGCAGTTTGGGGGAGTCAGAGGTCGATGAGCAGTTCTTC.